The clone carrying this TCR beta chain came up many times. The missing conserved phenylalanine or tryptophan at the end of this CDR3 makes a read error likely. Because the CDR3's place on the DNA is in doubt, the DNA is left out and the CDR3 is given as listed by TCRdb. Each CDR3 protein is one row after TCRdb ran MiXCR on the RACE reads. The repertoire holds 120,000 to 150,000 distinct CDR3 sequences, with over 9.5% as singletons. Germline assignment: CDR1 LGHDT and CDR2 YNNKEL (reference sequence). The CDR3 contains 12 residues when both ends are counted. This sample is part of a study of human T cells and chemical hapten exposure. Time point described: patch test 2, 6 weeks after DPC sensitization. Indicated treatment: therapeutic diphenylcyclopropenone sensitization with weekly scalp DPC.

This chain links TRBV3-1 with TRBJ1-2; the D segment call TRBD1 is taken from the table without a DNA check. The source material was whole blood, sampled in connection with sensitization to the hapten diphenylcyclopropenone (DPC). The source of this sequence is a woman in her 50s with alopecia areata. Some clones in this sample may be carry-over from other donors' samples. CDR3: CASSQGPGQAVV.